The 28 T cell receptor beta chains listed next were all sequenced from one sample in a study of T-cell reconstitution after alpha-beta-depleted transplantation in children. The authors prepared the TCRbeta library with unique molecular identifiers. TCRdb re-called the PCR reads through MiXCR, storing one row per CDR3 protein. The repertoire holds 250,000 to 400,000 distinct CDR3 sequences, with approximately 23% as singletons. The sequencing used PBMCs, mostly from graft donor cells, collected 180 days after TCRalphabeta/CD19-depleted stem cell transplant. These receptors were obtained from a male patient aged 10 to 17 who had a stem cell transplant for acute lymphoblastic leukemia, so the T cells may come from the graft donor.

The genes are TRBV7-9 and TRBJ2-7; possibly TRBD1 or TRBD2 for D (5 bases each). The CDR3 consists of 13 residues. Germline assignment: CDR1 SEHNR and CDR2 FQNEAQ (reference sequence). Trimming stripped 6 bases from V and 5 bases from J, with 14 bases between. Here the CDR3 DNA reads TGTGCCAGCAGTTTCATCCGGGACGACGAGCAGTACTTC. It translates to CASSFIRDDEQYF.

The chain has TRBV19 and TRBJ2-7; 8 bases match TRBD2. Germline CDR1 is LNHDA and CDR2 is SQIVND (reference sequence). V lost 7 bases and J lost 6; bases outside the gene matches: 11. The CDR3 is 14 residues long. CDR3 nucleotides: TGTGCCAGTACAGCAGCGGGAGACGCTCTCGAGCAGTACTTC. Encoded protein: CASTAAGDALEQYF.

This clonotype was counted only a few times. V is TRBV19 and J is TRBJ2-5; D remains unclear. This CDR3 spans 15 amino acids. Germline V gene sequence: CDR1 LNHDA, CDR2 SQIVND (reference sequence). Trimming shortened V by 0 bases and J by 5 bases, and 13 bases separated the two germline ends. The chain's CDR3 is CASSIDHRLWETQYF. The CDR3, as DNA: TGTGCCAGTAGTATAGATCACAGACTTTGGGAGACCCAGTACTTC.

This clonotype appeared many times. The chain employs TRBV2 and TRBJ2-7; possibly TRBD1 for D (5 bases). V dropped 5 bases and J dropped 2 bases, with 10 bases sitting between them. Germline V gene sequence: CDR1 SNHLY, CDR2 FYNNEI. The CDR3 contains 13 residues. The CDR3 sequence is CASSQQVPYEQYF. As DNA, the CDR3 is TGTGCCAGCAGTCAACAGGTGCCCTACGAGCAGTACTTC.

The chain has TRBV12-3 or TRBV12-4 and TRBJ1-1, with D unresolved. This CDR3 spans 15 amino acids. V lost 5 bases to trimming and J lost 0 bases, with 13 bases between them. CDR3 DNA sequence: TGTGCCAGCAGTATCCCCGGGCGGCTGAACACTGAAGCTTTCTTT. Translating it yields CASSIPGRLNTEAFF.

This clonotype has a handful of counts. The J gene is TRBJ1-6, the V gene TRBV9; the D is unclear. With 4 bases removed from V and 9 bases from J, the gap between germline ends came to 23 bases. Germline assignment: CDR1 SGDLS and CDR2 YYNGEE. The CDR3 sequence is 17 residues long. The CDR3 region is CASSPRSALVSGSPLHF. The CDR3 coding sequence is TGTGCCAGCAGCCCCCGGTCTGCCTTGGTATCTGGTTCACCCCTCCACTTT. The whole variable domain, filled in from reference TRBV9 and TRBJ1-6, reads DSGVTQTPKHLITATGQRVTLRCSPRSGDLSVYWYQQSLDQGLQFLIQYYNGEERAKGNILERFSAQQFPDLHSELNLSSLELGDSALYFCASSPRSALVSGSPLHFGNGTRLTVT.

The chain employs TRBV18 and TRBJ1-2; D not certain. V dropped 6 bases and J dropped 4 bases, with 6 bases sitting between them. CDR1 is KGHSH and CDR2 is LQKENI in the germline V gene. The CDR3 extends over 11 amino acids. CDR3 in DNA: TGTGCCAGCTCCAGCCCCTATGGCTACACCTTC. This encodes CASSSPYGYTF.

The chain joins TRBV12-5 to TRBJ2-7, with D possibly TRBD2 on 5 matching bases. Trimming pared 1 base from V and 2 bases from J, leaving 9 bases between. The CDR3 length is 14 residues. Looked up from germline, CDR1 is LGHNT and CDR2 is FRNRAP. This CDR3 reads CASGLGTHPYEQYF. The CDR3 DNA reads TGTGCTAGTGGTTTGGGGACTCATCCCTACGAGCAGTACTTC. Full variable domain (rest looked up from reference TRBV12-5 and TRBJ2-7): DARVTQTPRHKVTEMGQEVTMRCQPILGHNTVFWYRQTMMQGLELLAYFRNRAPLDDSGMPKDRFSAEMPDATLATLKIQPSEPRDSAVYFCASGLGTHPYEQYFGPGTRLTVT.

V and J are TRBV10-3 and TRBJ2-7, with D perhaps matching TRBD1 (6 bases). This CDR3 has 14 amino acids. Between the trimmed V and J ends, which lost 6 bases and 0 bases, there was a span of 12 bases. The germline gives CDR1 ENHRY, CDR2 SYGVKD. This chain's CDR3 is CAIRQWTASYEQYF. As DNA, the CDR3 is TGTGCCATCAGACAGTGGACAGCCTCCTACGAGCAGTACTTC.

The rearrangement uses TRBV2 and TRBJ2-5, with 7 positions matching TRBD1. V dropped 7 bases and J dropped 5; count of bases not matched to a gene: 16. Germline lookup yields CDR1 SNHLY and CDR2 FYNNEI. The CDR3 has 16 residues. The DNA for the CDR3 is TGTGCCAGCATAGTTCTTTACAGGGGAGAGATGGAGACCCAGTACTTC. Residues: CASIVLYRGEMETQYF.

CDR3: CSAPTSGILTGELFF. The CDR3 DNA reads as TGCAGTGCCCCGACTAGCGGGATATTAACCGGGGAGCTGTTTTTT. This chain uses TRBV20-1 with TRBJ2-2; TRBD2 matches at 11 bases. Germline values: CDR1 DFQATT, CDR2 SNEGSKA (reference sequence). With V trimmed by 6 bases and J by 5 bases, 8 bases remained unmatched. CDR3 length: 15 residues.

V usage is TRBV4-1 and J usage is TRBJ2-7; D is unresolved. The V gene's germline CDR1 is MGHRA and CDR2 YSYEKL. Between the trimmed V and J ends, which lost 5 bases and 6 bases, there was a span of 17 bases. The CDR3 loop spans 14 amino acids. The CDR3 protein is CASSSGRPRAEQYF. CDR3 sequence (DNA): TGCGCCAGCAGCTCGGGTCGGCCTAGAGCCGAGCAGTACTTC.

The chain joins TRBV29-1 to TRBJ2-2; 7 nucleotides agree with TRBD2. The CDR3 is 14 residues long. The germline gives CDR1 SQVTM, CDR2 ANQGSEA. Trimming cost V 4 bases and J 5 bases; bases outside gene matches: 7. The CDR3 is CSVVPSGKTGELFF. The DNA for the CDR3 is TGCAGCGTTGTCCCTAGCGGAAAGACCGGGGAGCTGTTTTTT.

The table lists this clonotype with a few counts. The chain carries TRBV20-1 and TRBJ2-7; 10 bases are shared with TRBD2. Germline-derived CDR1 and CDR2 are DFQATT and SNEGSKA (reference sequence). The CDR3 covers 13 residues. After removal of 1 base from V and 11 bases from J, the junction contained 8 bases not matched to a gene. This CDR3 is CSARVPAGGPEYF. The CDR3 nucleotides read TGCAGTGCTAGAGTACCAGCGGGAGGGCCGGAGTACTTC.

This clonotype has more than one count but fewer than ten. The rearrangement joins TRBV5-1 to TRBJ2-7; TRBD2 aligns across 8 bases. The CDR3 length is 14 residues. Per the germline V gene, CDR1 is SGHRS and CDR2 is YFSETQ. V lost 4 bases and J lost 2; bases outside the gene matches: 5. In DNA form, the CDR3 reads TGCGCCAGCAGCCGAACTAGCGGAGCCTACGAGCAGTACTTC. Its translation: CASSRTSGAYEQYF. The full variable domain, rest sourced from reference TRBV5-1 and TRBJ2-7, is KAGVTQTPRYLIKTRGQQVTLSCSPISGHRSVSWYQQTPGQGLQFLFEYFSETQRNKGNFPGRFSGRQFSNSRSEMNVSTLELGDSALYLCASSRTSGAYEQYFGPGTRLTVT.

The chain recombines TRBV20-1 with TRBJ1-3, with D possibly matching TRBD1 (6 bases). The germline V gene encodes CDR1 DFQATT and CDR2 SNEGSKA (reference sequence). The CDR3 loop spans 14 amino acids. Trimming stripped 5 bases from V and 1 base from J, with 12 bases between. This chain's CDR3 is CSAHEQGSGNTIYF. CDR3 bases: TGCAGTGCTCACGAACAGGGTTCTGGAAACACCATATATTTT.

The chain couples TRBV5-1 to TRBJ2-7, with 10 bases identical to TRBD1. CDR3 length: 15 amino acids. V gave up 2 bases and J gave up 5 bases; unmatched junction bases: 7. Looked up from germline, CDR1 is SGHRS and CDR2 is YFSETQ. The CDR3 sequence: CASSLNRDRGHEQYF. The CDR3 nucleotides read TGCGCCAGCAGCTTAAACCGGGACAGGGGACACGAGCAGTACTTC.

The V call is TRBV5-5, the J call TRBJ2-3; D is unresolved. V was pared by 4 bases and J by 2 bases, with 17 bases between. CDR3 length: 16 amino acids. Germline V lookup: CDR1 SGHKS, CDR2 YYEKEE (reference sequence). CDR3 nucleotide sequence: TGTGCCAGCAGCATCATACCGCTGGGCGACACAGATACGCAGTATTTT. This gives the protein CASSIIPLGDTDTQYF.

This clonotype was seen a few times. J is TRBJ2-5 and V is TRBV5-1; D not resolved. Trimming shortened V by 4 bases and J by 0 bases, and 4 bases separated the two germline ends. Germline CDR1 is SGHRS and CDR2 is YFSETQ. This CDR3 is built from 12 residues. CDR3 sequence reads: CASSTNQETQYF. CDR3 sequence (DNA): TGCGCCAGCAGCACCAACCAAGAGACCCAGTACTTC.

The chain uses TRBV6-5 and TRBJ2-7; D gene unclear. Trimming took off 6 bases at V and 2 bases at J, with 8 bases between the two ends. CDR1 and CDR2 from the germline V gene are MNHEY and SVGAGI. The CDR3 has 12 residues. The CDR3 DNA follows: TGTGCCAGCAGCCAAAGTCCCTACGAGCAGTACTTC. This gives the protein CASSQSPYEQYF.

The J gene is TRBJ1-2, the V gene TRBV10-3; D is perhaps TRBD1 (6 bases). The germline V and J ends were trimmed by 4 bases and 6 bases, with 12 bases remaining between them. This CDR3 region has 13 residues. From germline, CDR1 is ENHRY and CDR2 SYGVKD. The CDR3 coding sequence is TGTGCCATCAGTGCCACAGGGTTAGATGGCTACACCTTC. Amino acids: CAISATGLDGYTF.

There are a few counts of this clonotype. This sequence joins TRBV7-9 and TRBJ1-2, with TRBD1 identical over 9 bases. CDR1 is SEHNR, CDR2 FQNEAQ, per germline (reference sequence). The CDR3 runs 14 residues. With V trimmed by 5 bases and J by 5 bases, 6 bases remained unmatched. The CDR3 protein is CASSLGQGFYGYTF. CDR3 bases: TGTGCCAGCAGCCTGGGACAGGGTTTTTATGGCTACACCTTC.

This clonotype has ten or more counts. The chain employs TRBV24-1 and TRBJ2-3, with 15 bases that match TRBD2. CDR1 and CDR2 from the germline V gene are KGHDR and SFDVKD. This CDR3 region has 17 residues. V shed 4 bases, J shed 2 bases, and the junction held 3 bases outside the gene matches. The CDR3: CATSERTSGRATDTQYF. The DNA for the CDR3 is TGTGCCACCAGTGAGCGGACTAGCGGGAGGGCCACAGATACGCAGTATTTT.

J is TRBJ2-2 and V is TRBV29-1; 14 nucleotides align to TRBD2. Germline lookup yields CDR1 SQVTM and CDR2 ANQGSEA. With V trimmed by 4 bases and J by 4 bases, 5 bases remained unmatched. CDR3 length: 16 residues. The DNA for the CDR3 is TGCAGCGTTGGGACTAGCGGGAGGTACCTCACCGGGGAGCTGTTTTTT. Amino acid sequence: CSVGTSGRYLTGELFF.

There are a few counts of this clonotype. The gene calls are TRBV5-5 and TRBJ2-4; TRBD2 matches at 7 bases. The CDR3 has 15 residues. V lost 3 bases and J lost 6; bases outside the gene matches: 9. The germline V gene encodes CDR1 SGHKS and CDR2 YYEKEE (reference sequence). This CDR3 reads CASSSTRGVGNIQYF. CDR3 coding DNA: TGTGCCAGCAGCTCCACCCGGGGGGTGGGAAACATTCAGTACTTC.

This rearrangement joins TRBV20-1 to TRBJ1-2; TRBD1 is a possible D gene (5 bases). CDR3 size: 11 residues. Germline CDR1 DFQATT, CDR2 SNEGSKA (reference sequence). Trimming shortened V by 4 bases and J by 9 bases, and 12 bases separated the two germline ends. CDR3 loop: CSAIRQTSYTF. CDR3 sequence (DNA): TGCAGTGCTATTAGACAGACAAGCTACACCTTC.

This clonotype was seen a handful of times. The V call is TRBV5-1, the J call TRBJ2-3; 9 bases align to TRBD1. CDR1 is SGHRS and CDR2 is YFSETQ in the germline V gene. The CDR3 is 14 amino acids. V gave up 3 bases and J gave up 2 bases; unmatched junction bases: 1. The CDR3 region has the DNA TGCGCCAGCAGCTGGACAGGGGTCACAGATACGCAGTATTTT. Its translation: CASSWTGVTDTQYF.

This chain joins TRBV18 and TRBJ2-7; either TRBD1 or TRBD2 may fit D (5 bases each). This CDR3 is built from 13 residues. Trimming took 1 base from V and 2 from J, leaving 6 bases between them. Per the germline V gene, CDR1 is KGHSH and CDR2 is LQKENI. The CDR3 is CASSPRGTYEQYF. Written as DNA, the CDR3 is TGTGCCAGCTCACCACGGGGGACCTACGAGCAGTACTTC. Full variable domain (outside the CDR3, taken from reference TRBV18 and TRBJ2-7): NAGVMQNPRHLVRRRGQEARLRCSPMKGHSHVYWYRQLPEEGLKFMVYLQKENIIDESGMPKERFSAEFPKEGPSILRIQQVVRGDSAAYFCASSPRGTYEQYFGPGTRLTVT.